The next 10 T cell receptor beta chains were all read from a single sample in a study of neoadjuvant anti-PD-1 for oral cavity cancer. Produced via immunoSEQ multiplex PCR; TCRdb's table is partial and in-frame only. The repertoire holds 72,000 or so clones, roughly 90% seen once, with 2.5% to 3.5% in the top ten. Time point defined: after neoadjuvant nivolumab, at surgical resection. The sequencing here drew on PBMCs, taken after nivolumab (anti-PD-1) treatment. The source is a person aged 40-85 years with oral cavity squamous cell carcinoma.

This clone was detected a few times. This sequence joins TRBV7-6 and TRBJ2-3, with D tentatively TRBD1 or TRBD2 (5 bases each). CDR1 and CDR2 from the germline V gene are SGHVS and FNYEAQ. Trimming removed 5 bases from V and 4 bases from J, with 7 bases in between. The CDR3 totals 12 residues. The CDR3 coding sequence is TGTGCCAGCAGCCTGGGGGCAGATACGCAGTATTTT. This translates into CASSLGADTQYF.

The chain is built from TRBV9 and TRBJ2-7; 13 bases match TRBD2. With V trimmed by 0 bases and J by 4 bases, 1 base remained unmatched. Germline CDR1 and CDR2: SGDLS and YYNGEE. The CDR3 totals 15 residues. CDR3 residues: CASSVGGLAGYEQYF. The CDR3 bases are TGTGCCAGCAGCGTAGGGGGACTAGCGGGATACGAGCAGTACTTC.

CDR3 DNA: TGTGCCAGCAGCAAACCTCGGGCGTTTGGCACAGATACGCAGTATTTT. Translating it yields CASSKPRAFGTDTQYF. The V and J genes are TRBV7-9 and TRBJ2-3; D gene unclear. V was trimmed by 5 bases and J by 1 base, leaving 16 bases between them. The CDR3 sequence is 16 residues long. Germline CDR1 is SEHNR and CDR2 is FQNEAQ (reference sequence).

V usage is TRBV4-1 and J usage is TRBJ2-4, with a possible D match to TRBD1 (7 bases). V shed 3 bases and J shed 8 bases, with 11 bases lying between them. CDR1 MGHRA and CDR2 YSYEKL come from the germline V gene. This CDR3 spans 13 amino acids. The CDR3 DNA sequence: TGCGCCAGCAGCCATGACAGGGAGGACATTCAGTACTTC. This encodes CASSHDREDIQYF.

This clone was seen a single time. The chain recombines TRBV5-1 with TRBJ2-1; TRBD1 aligns across 10 bases. Trimming cost V 4 bases and J 10 bases; bases outside gene matches: 11. CDR1 and CDR2 from the germline V gene are SGHRS and YFSETQ. The CDR3 spans 15 residues. DNA for the CDR3: TGCGCCAGCAGCGGACAGGGGGGATCTTCGCAAGAGCAGTTCTTC. Its protein product is CASSGQGGSSQEQFF. The full variable domain, its missing parts supplied by reference TRBV5-1 and TRBJ2-1, is KAGVTQTPRYLIKTRGQQVTLSCSPISGHRSVSWYQQTPGQGLQFLFEYFSETQRNKGNFPGRFSGRQFSNSRSEMNVSTLELGDSALYLCASSGQGGSSQEQFFGPGTRLTVL.

The gene calls are TRBV6-5 and TRBJ2-2; D not resolved. Per germline, CDR1 MNHEY and CDR2 SVGAGI. The germline V and J ends were trimmed by 3 bases and 1 base, with 9 bases remaining between them. The CDR3 is 15 amino acids. CDR3 residues: CASSYLALNTGELFF. DNA for the CDR3: TGTGCCAGCAGTTATTTGGCACTGAACACCGGGGAGCTGTTTTTT.

V usage is TRBV6-1 and J usage is TRBJ2-7, with TRBD1 matching 7 bases. The trim removed 3 bases at V and 1 base at J, leaving 6 bases unmatched. The CDR3 covers 15 residues. CDR1 is MNHNS and CDR2 is SASEGT in the germline V gene. CDR3 protein: CASSDLWDRSYEQYF. DNA for the CDR3: TGTGCCAGCAGTGATTTATGGGACAGATCCTACGAGCAGTACTTC.

The V and J genes are TRBV25-1 and TRBJ2-7, with a possible D match to TRBD2 (5 bases). V gave up 1 base and J gave up 0 bases, with 10 bases separating them. The germline V gene encodes CDR1 MGHDK and CDR2 SYGVNS. This CDR3 has 15 residues. The CDR3 region has the DNA TGTGCCAGCAGTGAATTATACGGGGACTCCTACGAGCAGTACTTC. Its translation is CASSELYGDSYEQYF.

V gene TRBV18 combines with J gene TRBJ1-4; D is unclear. This CDR3 spans 15 amino acids. V lost 5 bases, J lost 2 bases, and 12 bases lay in between. Looked up from germline, CDR1 is KGHSH and CDR2 is LQKENI. The CDR3 protein is CASSGIGSTNEKLFF. CDR3 DNA: TGTGCCAGCTCAGGAATCGGGTCCACTAATGAAAAACTGTTTTTT.

The rearrangement links TRBV19 to TRBJ1-5; perhaps TRBD1 as D (5 bases). This CDR3 is built from 12 residues. Germline V lookup: CDR1 LNHDA, CDR2 SQIVND (reference sequence). Trimming stripped 5 bases from V and 7 bases from J, with 9 bases between. As DNA, the CDR3 is TGTGCCAGTAGTTTGAGGGGACAGCCCCAGCATTTT. Translation: CASSLRGQPQHF.